This T cell receptor beta chain was found in a study of shared clonotypes between healthy human individuals. TCRdb's table, derived via immunoSEQ multiplex PCR, lists solely in-frame clones and lacks some. This sample yields 800,000 to 1,200,000 clones, of which around 82% are seen a single time; under 0.65% belongs to the top ten. Caucasian adults living in Nashville, Tennessee, provided all samples. Trimming took off 2 bases at V and 3 bases at J, with 16 bases between the two ends. CDR3 length equals 16 residues. Per germline, CDR1 MNHEY and CDR2 SVGAGI. This chain joins TRBV6-5 and TRBJ1-2; D perhaps matches TRBD1 (5 bases). The clonotype was recovered from a man aged 18 to 30 in good health. Some clones in this sample may be carry-over from other donors' samples. The material sequenced was memory CD4+ T cells from PBMCs. The sample's subset: CD45RA-negative fraction. The CDR3 bases are TGTGCCAGCAGTTACGGGGCGCGACGAGGGGACTATGGCTACACCTTC. It encodes CASSYGARRGDYGYTF.